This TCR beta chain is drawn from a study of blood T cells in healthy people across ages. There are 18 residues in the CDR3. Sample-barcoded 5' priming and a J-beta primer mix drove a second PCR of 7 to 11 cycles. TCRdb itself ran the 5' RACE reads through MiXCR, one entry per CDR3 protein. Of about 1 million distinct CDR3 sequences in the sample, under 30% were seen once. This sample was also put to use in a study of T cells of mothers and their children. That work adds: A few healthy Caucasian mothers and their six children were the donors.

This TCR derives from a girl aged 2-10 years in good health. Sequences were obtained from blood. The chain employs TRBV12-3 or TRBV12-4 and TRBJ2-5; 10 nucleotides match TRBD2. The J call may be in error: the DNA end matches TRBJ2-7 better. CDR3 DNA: TGTGCCAGCAGTTTAGATGGTTTTTCTGCTAGCGGGAGCTACGAGCAGTACTTC. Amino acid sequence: CASSLDGFSASGSYEQYF.